This TCR beta chain was identified during a study of blood T cells in healthy people across ages. The authors ran a second PCR of about 7 to 12 cycles using a sample-barcoded 5' primer and a J-beta primer mix. A tag from a template-switch adaptor with 12 random nucleotides marked each cDNA molecule. MiXCR was run by TCRdb on the 5' RACE reads, yielding one entry per CDR3 protein. The sample lists about 930,000 distinct CDR3 sequences, under 35% occurring once. The amount of total RNA extracted per sample was at least 6 micrograms. Findings of the study overall: Age showed a roughly linear inverse relationship with TCR beta diversity per million T cells.

On this clonotype itself: Its antigen remains unidentified.

The data also belong to a second study, concerning T cells of mothers and their children. That study reports: A few healthy Caucasian mothers gave samples, and so did their six children.

The receptor was derived from a woman aged 40 to 50 in good health. Specimen: blood.

CDR3 sequence (DNA): TGCAGTGCTAGAGAAAGGGGCGGCGGTCAGCCCCAGCATTTT. It encodes CSARERGGGQPQHF. The V and J genes are TRBV20-1 and TRBJ1-5, with a tentative D call TRBD1 (5 bases). The germline CDR1 and CDR2 sequences are DFQATT and SNEGSKA (reference sequence). This CDR3 is 14 amino acids long. V lost 0 bases to trimming and J lost 6 bases, with 12 bases between them.